This passage covers 7 T cell receptor beta chains from one sample sequenced in a study of radiotherapy plus CTLA-4 blockade in lung cancer. TCRdb's copy holds only in-frame clones and misses some; the assay was immunoSEQ multiplex PCR. The data hold some 92,000 clones, with 82% observed a single time. The sequenced sample was peripheral blood, obtained from a patient treated with radiotherapy plus ipilimumab. These receptors all come from a human donor with non-small cell lung cancer who had a partial response to radiotherapy plus ipilimumab.

The chain carries TRBV9 and TRBJ1-5, with TRBD1 matching over 8 bases. V trimming: 3 bases; J trimming: 6 bases; junction bases outside the gene matches: 5. Germline loops: CDR1 SGDLS, CDR2 YYNGEE. The CDR3 runs to 14 residues. The CDR3, as DNA: TGTGCCAGCAGCGGGCATACAGGGGGTCAGCCCCAGCATTTT. Encoded protein: CASSGHTGGQPQHF.

The chain uses TRBV7-2 and TRBJ2-2; 12 bases align to TRBD2. This CDR3 contains 16 residues. Looked up from germline, CDR1 is SGHTA and CDR2 is FQGNSA. V was clipped by 5 bases and J by 5 bases; unmatched bases: 6. The CDR3 nucleotides read TGTGCCAGCAGCCCTGGACTAGCGGGATCGACCGGGGAGCTGTTTTTT. Amino acids: CASSPGLAGSTGELFF.

This clone showed up just once. V usage is TRBV2 and J usage is TRBJ2-5; weak D call: TRBD1 (6 bases). Trimming took off 6 bases at V and 5 bases at J, with 13 bases between the two ends. This CDR3 contains 13 residues. The germline V gene encodes CDR1 SNHLY and CDR2 FYNNEI. In DNA form, the CDR3 reads TGTGCCAGCAGACCGACAGGCGGGGAGACCCAGTACTTC. Translated, it gives CASRPTGGETQYF. Combining the CDR3 with reference TRBV2 and TRBJ2-5 gives the whole variable domain EPEVTQTPSHQVTQMGQEVILRCVPISNHLYFYWYRQILGQKVEFLVSFYNNEISEKSEIFDDQFSVERPDGSNFTLKIRSTKLEDSAMYFCASRPTGGETQYFGPGTRLLVL.

J is TRBJ2-7 and V is TRBV6-1; 8 bases match TRBD1. The germline CDR1 and CDR2 sequences are MNHNS and SASEGT. Losses at the gene ends were 5 bases for V and 2 bases for J; bases not matched to a gene: 5. This CDR3 spans 14 amino acids. The CDR3 DNA follows: TGTGCCAGCAGTATGGACAGGGCGGCCTACGAGCAGTACTTC. This encodes CASSMDRAAYEQYF.

The chain couples TRBV18 to TRBJ2-1, with TRBD2 matching 13 bases. V lost 6 bases and J lost 6; bases outside the gene matches: 5. This CDR3 region has 15 residues. Germline V gene lookup returns CDR1 KGHSH and CDR2 LQKENI. The CDR3 region is CASSPGLAGSNEQFF. The CDR3 coding sequence is TGTGCCAGCTCTCCGGGACTAGCGGGATCCAATGAGCAGTTCTTC.

This clone was counted a single time. The chain is built from TRBV19 and TRBJ2-5; 7 nucleotides agree with TRBD1. V lost 5 bases to trimming and J lost 7 bases; unmatched junction nucleotides: 7. Germline-derived CDR1 and CDR2 are LNHDA and SQIVND (reference sequence). The CDR3 has 13 residues. CDR3 nucleotide sequence: TGTGCCAGTAGTTGGGACAGCAGTTGGACCCAGTACTTC. Translation: CASSWDSSWTQYF.

The chain is built from TRBV9 and TRBJ1-3, with 8 bases that match TRBD1. V was pared by 4 bases and J by 1 base, with 7 bases of the junction left unmatched. CDR3 length: 16 residues. CDR1 is SGDLS and CDR2 is YYNGEE in the germline V gene. In DNA, the CDR3 is TGTGCCAGCAGCCCTCAAGACAGGGGTTCTGGAAACACCATATATTTT. Translating it yields CASSPQDRGSGNTIYF.